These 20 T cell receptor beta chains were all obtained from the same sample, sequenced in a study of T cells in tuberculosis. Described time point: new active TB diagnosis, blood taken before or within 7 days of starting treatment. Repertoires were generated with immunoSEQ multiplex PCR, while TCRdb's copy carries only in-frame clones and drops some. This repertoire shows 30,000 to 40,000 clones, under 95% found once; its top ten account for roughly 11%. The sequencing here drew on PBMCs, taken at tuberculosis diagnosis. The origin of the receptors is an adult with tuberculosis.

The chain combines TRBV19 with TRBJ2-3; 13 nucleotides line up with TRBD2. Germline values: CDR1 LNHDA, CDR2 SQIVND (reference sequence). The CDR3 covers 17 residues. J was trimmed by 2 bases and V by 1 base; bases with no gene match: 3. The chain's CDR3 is CASSIGTSGGDTDTQYF. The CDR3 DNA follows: TGTGCCAGTAGTATAGGGACTAGCGGGGGTGACACAGATACGCAGTATTTT.

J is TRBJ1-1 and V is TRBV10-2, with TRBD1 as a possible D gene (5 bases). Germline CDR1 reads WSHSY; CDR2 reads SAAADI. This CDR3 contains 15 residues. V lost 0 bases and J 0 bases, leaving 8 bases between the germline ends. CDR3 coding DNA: TGCGCCAGCAGTGAGTCGCAGGGTTTGAACACTGAAGCTTTCTTT. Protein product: CASSESQGLNTEAFF.

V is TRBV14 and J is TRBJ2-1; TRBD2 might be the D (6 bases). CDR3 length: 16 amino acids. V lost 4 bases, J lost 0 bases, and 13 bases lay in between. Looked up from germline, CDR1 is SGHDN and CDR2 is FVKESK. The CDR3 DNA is TGTGCCAGCAGCCCCCGGGAGCTACTCTCCTACAATGAGCAGTTCTTC. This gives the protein CASSPRELLSYNEQFF.

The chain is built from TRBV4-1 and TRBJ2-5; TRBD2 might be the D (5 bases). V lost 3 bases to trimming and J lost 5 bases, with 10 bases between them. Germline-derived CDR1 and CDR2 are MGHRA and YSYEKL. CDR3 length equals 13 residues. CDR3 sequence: CASSQPSGETQYF. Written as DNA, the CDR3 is TGCGCCAGCAGCCAGCCCTCGGGGGAGACCCAGTACTTC.

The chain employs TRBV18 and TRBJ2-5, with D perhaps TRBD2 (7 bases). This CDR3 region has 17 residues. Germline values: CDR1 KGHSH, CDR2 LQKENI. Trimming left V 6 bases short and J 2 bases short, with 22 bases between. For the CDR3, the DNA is TGTGCCAGCTCTTTCAGGGCGGGGGCCGTAATTCAAGAGACCCAGTACTTC. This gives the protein CASSFRAGAVIQETQYF.

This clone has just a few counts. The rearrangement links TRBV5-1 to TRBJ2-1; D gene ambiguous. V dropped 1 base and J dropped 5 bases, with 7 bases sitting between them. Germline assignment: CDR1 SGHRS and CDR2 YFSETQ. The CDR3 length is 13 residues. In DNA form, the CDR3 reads TGCGCCAGCAGCTTGCGCGGTGACAATGAGCAGTTCTTC. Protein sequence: CASSLRGDNEQFF. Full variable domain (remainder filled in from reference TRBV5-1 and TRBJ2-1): KAGVTQTPRYLIKTRGQQVTLSCSPISGHRSVSWYQQTPGQGLQFLFEYFSETQRNKGNFPGRFSGRQFSNSRSEMNVSTLELGDSALYLCASSLRGDNEQFFGPGTRLTVL.

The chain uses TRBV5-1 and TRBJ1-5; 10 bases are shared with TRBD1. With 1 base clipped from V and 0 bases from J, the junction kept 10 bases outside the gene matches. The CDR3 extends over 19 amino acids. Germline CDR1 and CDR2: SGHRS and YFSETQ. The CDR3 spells CASSLRGQGFGYSNQPQHF. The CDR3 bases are TGCGCCAGCAGCTTGAGGGGACAGGGGTTCGGGTATAGCAATCAGCCCCAGCATTTT. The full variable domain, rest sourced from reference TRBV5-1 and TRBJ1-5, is KAGVTQTPRYLIKTRGQQVTLSCSPISGHRSVSWYQQTPGQGLQFLFEYFSETQRNKGNFPGRFSGRQFSNSRSEMNVSTLELGDSALYLCASSLRGQGFGYSNQPQHFGDGTRLSIL.

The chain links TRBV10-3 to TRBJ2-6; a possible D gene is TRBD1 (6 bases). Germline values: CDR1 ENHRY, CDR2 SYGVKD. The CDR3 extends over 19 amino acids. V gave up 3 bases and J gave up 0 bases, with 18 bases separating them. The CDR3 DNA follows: TGTGCCATCAGTGAATTTCAGGGGCAAATCCCCTCTGGGGCCAACGTCCTGACTTTC. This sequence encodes CAISEFQGQIPSGANVLTF.

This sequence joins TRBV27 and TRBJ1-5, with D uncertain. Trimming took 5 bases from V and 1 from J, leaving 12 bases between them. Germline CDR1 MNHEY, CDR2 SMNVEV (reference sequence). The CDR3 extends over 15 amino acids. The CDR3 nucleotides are TGTGCCAGCAGTCTGGGCTCAGGAAGCAATCAGCCCCAGCATTTT. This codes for CASSLGSGSNQPQHF.

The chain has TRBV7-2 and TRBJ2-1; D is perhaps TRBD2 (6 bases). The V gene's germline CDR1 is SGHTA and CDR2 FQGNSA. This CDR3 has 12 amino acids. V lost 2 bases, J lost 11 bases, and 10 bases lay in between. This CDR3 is CASSLTGGKQFF. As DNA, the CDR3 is TGTGCCAGCAGCTTAACCGGGGGTAAGCAGTTCTTC. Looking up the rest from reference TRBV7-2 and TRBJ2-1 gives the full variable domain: GAGVSQSPSNKVTEKGKDVELRCDPISGHTALYWYRQSLGQGLEFLIYFQGNSAPDKSGLPSDRFSAERTGGSVSTLTIQRTQQEDSAVYLCASSLTGGKQFFGPGTRLTVL.

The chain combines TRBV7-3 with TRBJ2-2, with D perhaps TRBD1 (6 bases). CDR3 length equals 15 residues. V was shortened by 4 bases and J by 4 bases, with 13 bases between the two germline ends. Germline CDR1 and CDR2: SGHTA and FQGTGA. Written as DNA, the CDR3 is TGTGCCAGCAGCTCCACAGGGTCGAGCACCGGGGAGCTGTTTTTT. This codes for CASSSTGSSTGELFF.

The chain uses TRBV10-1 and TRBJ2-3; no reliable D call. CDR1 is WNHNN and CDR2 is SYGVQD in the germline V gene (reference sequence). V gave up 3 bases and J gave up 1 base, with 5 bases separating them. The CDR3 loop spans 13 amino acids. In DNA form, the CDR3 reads TGCGCCAGCAGTGAACATGGCACAGATACGCAGTATTTT. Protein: CASSEHGTDTQYF.

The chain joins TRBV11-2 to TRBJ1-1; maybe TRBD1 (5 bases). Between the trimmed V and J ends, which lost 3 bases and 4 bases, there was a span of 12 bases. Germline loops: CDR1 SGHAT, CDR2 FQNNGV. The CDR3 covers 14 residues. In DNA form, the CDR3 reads TGTGCCAGCAGCTTCTCAGGGTGGGGCACTGAAGCTTTCTTT. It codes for CASSFSGWGTEAFF.

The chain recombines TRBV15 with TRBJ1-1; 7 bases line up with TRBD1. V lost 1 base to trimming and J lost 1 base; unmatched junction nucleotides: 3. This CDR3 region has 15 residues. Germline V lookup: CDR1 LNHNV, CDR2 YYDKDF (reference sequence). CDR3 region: CATSRGGTANTEAFF. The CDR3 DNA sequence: TGTGCCACCAGCAGAGGAGGGACAGCGAACACTGAAGCTTTCTTT. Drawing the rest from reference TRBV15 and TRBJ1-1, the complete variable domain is DAMVIQNPRYQVTQFGKPVTLSCSQTLNHNVMYWYQQKSSQAPKLLFHYYDKDFNNEADTPDNFQSRRPNTSFCFLDIRSPGLGDTAMYLCATSRGGTANTEAFFGQGTRLTVV.

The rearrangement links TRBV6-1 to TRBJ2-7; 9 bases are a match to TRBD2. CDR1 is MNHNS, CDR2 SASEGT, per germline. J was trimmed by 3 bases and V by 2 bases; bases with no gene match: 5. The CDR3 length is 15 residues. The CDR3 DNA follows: TGTGCCAGCAGTGAATTTGCGGGGGGGCTCTACGAGCAGTACTTC. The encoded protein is CASSEFAGGLYEQYF.

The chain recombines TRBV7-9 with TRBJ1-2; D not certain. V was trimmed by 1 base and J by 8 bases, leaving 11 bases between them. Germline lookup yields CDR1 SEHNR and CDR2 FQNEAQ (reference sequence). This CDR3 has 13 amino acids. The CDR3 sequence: CASSLGGAQGYTF. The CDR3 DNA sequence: TGTGCCAGCAGCTTAGGCGGCGCGCAGGGCTACACCTTC.

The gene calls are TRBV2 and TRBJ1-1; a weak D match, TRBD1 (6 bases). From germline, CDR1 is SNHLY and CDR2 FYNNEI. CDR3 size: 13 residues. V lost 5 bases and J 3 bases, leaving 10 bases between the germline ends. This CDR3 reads CASSTGLDTEAFF. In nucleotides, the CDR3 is TGTGCCAGCAGTACAGGGTTAGACACTGAAGCTTTCTTT.

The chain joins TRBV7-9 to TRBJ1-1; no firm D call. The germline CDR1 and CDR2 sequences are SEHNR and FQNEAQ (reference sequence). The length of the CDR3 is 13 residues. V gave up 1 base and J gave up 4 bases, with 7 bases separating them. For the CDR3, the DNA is TGTGCCAGCAGCTTAGGTGGCGGCACTGAAGCTTTCTTT. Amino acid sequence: CASSLGGGTEAFF.

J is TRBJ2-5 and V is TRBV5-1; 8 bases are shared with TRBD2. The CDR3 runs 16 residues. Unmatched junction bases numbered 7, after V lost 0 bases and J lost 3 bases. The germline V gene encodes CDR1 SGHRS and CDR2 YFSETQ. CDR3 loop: CASSLAWRGDEETQYF. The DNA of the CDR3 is TGCGCCAGCAGCTTGGCTTGGCGGGGGGACGAAGAGACCCAGTACTTC.

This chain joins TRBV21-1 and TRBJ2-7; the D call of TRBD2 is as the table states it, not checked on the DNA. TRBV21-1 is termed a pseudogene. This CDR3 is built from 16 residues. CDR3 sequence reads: CASSKAGGSVHYEQYF. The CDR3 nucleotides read TGTGCCAGCAGCAAAGCCGGAGGTAGCGTCCATTACGAGCAGTACTTC.